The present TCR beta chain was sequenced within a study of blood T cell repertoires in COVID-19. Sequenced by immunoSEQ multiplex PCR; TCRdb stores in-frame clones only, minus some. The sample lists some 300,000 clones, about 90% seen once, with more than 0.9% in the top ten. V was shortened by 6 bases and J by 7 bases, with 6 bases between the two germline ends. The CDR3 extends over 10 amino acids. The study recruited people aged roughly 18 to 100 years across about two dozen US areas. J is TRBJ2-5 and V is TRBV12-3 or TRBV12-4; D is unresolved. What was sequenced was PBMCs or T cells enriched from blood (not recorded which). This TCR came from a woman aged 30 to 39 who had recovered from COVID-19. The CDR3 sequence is CASSGGTQYF. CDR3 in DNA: TGTGCCAGCAGCGGTGGGACCCAGTACTTC.